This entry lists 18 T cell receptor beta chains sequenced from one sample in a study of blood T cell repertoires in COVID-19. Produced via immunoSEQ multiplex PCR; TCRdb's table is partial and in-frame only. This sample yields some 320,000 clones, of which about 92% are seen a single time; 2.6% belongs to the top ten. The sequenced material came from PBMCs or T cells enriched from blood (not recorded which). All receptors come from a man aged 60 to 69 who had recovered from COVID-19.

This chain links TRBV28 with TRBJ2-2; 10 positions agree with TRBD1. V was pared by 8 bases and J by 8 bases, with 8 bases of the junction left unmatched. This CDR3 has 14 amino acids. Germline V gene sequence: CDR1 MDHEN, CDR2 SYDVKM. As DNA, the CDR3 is TGTGCCAGCGCGGGACAGGGGACGAGTGGGGAGCTGTTTTTT. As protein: CASAGQGTSGELFF.

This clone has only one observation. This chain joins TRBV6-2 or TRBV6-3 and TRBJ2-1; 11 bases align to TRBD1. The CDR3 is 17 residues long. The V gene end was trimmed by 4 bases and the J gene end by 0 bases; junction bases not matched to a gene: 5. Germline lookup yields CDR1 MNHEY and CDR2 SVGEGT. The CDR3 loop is CASSSAGTGGSYNEQFF. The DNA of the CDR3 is TGTGCCAGCAGTTCGGCTGGGACAGGGGGCTCCTACAATGAGCAGTTCTTC.

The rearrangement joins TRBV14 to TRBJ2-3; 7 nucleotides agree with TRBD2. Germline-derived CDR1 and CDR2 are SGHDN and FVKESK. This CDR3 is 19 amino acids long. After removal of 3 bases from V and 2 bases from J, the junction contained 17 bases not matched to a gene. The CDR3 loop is CASSHLTPRIAGDTDTQYF. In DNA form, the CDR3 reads TGTGCCAGCAGCCACTTAACCCCCAGAATAGCGGGCGACACAGATACGCAGTATTTT.

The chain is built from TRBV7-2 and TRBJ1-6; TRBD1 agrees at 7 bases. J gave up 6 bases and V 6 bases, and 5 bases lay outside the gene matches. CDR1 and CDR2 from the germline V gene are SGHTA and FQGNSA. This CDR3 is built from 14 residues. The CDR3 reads CASRSGTVNSPLHF. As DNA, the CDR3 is TGTGCCAGCAGGTCCGGGACAGTTAATTCACCCCTCCACTTT.

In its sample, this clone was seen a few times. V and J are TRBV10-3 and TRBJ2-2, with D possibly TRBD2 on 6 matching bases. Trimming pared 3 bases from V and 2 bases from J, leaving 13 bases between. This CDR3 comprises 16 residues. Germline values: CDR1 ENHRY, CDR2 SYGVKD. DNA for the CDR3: TGTGCCATCAGTGATGGAGGGAGACGAAACACCGGGGAGCTGTTTTTT. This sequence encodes CAISDGGRRNTGELFF.

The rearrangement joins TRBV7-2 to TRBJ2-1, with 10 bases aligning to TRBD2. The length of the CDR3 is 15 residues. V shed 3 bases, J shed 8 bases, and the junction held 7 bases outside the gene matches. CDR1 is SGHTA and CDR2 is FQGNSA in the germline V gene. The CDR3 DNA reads TGTGCCAGCAGCTTGAGAGCGGGGGGGGTCGATGAGCAGTTCTTC. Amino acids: CASSLRAGGVDEQFF.

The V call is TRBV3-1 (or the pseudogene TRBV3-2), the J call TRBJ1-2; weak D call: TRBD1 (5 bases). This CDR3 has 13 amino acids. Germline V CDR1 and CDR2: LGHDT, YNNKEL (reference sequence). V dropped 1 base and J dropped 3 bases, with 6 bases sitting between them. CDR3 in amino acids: CASSQGQYYGYTF. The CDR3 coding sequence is TGTGCCAGCAGCCAAGGACAGTACTATGGCTACACCTTC.

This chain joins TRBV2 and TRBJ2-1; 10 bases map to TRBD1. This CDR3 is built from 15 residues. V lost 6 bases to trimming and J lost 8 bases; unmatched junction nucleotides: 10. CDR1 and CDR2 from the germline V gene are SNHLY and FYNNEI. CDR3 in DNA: TGTGCCAGCAGCCTCCGGGACAGGGGCTTCGATGAGCAGTTCTTC. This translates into CASSLRDRGFDEQFF.

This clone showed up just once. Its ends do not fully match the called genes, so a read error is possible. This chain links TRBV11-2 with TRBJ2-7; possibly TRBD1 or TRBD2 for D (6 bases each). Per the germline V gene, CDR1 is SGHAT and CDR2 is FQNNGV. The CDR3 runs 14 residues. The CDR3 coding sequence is TGTGCCAGCAGTTTAGGGGGGCCTACCTACGAGCAGTACTTC. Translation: CASSLGGPTYEQYF.

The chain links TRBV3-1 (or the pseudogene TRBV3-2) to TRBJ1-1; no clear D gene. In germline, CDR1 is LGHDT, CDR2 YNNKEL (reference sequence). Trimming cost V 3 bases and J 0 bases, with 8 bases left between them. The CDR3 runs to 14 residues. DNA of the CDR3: TGTGCCAGCAGCCAGAGGCAGATGAACACTGAAGCTTTCTTT. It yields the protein CASSQRQMNTEAFF.

CDR3 region: CASRSGVSGSPLHF. The CDR3 bases are TGTGCCAGCAGGTCAGGGGTATCGGGTTCACCCCTCCACTTT. V is TRBV5-6 and J is TRBJ1-6; D might be TRBD1 (6 bases). The CDR3 contains 14 residues. CDR1 is SGHDT, CDR2 YYEEEE, per germline. Trimming shortened V by 5 bases and J by 9 bases, and 15 bases separated the two germline ends.

The chain's CDR3 is CASSDLLSNEQFF. CDR3 bases: TGTGCCAGCAGTGACCTCCTCTCGAATGAGCAGTTCTTC. This sequence joins TRBV6-1 and TRBJ2-1; D is ambiguous. CDR1 is MNHNS, CDR2 SASEGT, per germline. The length of the CDR3 is 13 residues. Trimming stripped 3 bases from V and 7 bases from J, with 10 bases between.

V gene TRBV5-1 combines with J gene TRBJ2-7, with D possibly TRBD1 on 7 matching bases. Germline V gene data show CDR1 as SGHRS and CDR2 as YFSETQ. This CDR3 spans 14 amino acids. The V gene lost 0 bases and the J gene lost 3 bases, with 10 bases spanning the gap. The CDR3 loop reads CASSLAQGGYEQYF. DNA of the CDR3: TGCGCCAGCAGCTTGGCGCAGGGGGGCTACGAGCAGTACTTC.

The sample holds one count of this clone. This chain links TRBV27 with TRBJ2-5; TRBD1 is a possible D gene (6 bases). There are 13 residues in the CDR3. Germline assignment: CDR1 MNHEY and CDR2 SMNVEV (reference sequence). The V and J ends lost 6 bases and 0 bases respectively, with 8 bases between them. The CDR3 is CASRRDNQETQYF. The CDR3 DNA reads TGTGCCAGCAGAAGGGACAACCAAGAGACCCAGTACTTC.

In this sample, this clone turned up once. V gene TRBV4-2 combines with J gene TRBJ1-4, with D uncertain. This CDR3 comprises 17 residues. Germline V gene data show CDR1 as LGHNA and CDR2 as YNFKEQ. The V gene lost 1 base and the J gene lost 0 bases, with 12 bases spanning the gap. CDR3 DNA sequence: TGTGCCAGCAGCCAAGGGAACTCGGGGTCAACTAATGAAAAACTGTTTTTT. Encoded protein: CASSQGNSGSTNEKLFF.

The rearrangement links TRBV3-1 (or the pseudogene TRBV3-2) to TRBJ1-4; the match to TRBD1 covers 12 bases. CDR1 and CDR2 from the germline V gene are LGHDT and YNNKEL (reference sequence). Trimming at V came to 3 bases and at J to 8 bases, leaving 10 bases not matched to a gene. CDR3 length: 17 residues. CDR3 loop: CASSHRDRGLPGEKLFF. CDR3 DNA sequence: TGTGCCAGCAGCCATCGGGACAGGGGGCTTCCGGGAGAAAAACTGTTTTTT.

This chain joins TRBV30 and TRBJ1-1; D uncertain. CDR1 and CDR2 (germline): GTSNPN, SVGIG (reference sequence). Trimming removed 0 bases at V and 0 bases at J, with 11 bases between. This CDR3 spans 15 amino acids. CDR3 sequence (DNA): TGTGCCTGGAGTGTACCGAACAGCCTGAACACTGAAGCTTTCTTT. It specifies CAWSVPNSLNTEAFF.

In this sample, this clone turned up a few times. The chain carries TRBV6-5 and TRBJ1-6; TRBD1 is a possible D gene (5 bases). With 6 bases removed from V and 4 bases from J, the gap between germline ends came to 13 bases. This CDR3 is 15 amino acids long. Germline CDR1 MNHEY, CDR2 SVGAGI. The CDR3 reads CASSLVQGYNSPLHF. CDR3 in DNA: TGTGCCAGCAGCCTTGTTCAGGGATATAATTCACCCCTCCACTTT.